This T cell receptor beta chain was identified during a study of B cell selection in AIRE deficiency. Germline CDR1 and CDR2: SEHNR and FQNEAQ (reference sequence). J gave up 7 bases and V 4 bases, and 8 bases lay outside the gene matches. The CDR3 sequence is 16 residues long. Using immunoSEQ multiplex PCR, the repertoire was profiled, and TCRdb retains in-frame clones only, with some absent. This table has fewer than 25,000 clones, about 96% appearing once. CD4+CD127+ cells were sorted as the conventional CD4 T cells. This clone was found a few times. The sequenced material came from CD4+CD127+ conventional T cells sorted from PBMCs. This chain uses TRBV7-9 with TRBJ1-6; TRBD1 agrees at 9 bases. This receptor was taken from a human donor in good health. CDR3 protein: CASSSGPGQGNSPLHF. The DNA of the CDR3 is TGTGCCAGCAGCTCCGGACCTGGACAGGGGAATTCACCCCTCCACTTT. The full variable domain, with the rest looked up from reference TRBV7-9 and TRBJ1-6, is DTGVSQNPRHKITKRGQNVTFRCDPISEHNRLYWYRQTLGQGPEFLTYFQNEAQLEKSRLLSDRFSAERPKGSFSTLEIQRTEQGDSAMYLCASSSGPGQGNSPLHFGNGTRLTVT.